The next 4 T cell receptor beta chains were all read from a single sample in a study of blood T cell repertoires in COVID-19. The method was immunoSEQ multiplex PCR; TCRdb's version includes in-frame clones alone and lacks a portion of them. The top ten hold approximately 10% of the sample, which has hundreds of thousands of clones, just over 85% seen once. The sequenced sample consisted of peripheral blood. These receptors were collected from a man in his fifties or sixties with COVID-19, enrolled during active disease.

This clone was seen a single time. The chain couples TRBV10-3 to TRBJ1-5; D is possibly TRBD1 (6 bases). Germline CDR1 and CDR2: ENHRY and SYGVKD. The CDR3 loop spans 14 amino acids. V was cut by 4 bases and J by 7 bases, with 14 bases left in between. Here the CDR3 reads CAISGGQGWQPQHF. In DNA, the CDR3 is TGTGCCATCAGTGGGGGGCAGGGCTGGCAGCCCCAGCATTTT.

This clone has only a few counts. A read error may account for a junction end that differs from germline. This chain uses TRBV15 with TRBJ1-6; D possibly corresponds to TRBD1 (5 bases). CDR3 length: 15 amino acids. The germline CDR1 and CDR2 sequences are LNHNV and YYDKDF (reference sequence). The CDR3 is CATRRVRGGSSPLHF. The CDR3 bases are TGTGCCACCCGCAGAGTGAGGGGAGGTAGCTCACCCCTCCACTTT. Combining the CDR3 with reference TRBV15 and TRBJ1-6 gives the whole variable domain DAMVIQNPRYQVTQFGKPVTLSCSQTLNHNVMYWYQQKSSQAPKLLFHYYDKDFNNEADTPDNFQSRRPNTSFCFLDIRSPGLGDTAMYLCATRRVRGGSSPLHFGNGTRLTVT.

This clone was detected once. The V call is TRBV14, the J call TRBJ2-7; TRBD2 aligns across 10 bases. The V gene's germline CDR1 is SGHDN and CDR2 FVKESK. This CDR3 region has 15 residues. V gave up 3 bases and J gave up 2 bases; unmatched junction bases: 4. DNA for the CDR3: TGTGCCAGCAGCCAGGAACTAGCGGGGCCCTACGAGCAGTACTTC. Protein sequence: CASSQELAGPYEQYF.

This CDR3 is CASSGNYLNTGELFF. DNA for the CDR3: TGTGCCAGCAGTGGAAACTACCTGAACACCGGGGAGCTGTTTTTT. The chain combines TRBV2 with TRBJ2-2; D is unclear. V dropped 4 bases and J dropped 1 base, with 10 bases sitting between them. Looked up from germline, CDR1 is SNHLY and CDR2 is FYNNEI. The CDR3 spans 15 residues.